This T cell receptor beta chain came from a study of T cell responses to AZD1222 COVID-19 vaccine. Notes on the study in general: Every sample of the repertoires postdated the peak T cell response.

Clones were sequenced by immunoSEQ multiplex PCR, and TCRdb holds only the in-frame ones, with some missing. The table records 75,000 to 100,000 clones, about 90% of them present only once. Points on this clone: Antigen unknown.

The CDR3 runs to 14 residues. From germline, CDR1 is SGHNT and CDR2 YYREEE (reference sequence). Trimming shortened V by 0 bases and J by 2 bases, and 8 bases separated the two germline ends. The TCR sequence derives from an adult in good health. The sequenced sample was peripheral blood, obtained on day 0 of MenACWY control vaccination. The gene calls are TRBV5-4 and TRBJ1-2; D is ambiguous. CDR3 coding DNA: TGTGCCAGCAGCTTGGAGTCAGCAAACTATGGCTACACCTTC. This encodes CASSLESANYGYTF.